This T cell receptor (beta chain) came from a study of shared clonotypes between healthy human individuals. Study-wide findings and caveats: Clonotypes shared by all four donors outscored non-shared clonotypes in generation probability.

Libraries were prepared by immunoSEQ multiplex PCR; TCRdb keeps only in-frame clonotypes and omits some of them. The data contain roughly 2.5 million clones, 85% to 95% of them singletons. A remark on this clone: Its antigen is unidentified.

This CDR3 contains 13 residues. V was shortened by 7 bases and J by 5 bases, with 11 bases between the two germline ends. From germline, CDR1 is MNHEY and CDR2 SVGAGI. The V call is TRBV6-5, the J call TRBJ2-2, with D possibly matching TRBD1 (6 bases). Sequenced material: naive CD4+ T cells sorted from blood. Specified subset: CD45RA+ positively selected. The source is a man aged 18 to 29 in good health. As DNA, the CDR3 is TGTGCCAGCATCCCGCAGGGGACCGGGGAGCTGTTTTTT. Protein sequence: CASIPQGTGELFF.